The rows below give T cell receptor beta chains drawn from one sample of a study of T cell responses to AZD1222 COVID-19 vaccine. The repertoire was sequenced with immunoSEQ multiplex PCR; TCRdb's copy has only in-frame clones and lacks some. The sample contains about 150,000 clones, 75% to 95% of which appear only once. The material sequenced was peripheral blood, taken on day 0 of AZD1222 vaccination. The receptors were sampled from an adult in good health. Each CDR3 is given with its conserved first and last residue. D genes are given only for firm matches. Clone sizes are given selectively: once, few, many, or a class where the clone is expanded.

V gene,D gene,clone size,J gene,CDR3 protein,CDR3 DNA
TRBV28,TRBD2,-,TRBJ2-1,CASSLLLAGVRVQFF,TGTGCCAGCAGTTTGCTTCTAGCGGGAGTAAGGGTGCAGTTCTTC
TRBV7-2,TRBD2,-,TRBJ2-1,CASSLAPSGGWYNEQFF,TGTGCCAGCAGCTTAGCGCCCAGCGGGGGTTGGTACAATGAGCAGTTCTTC
TRBV20-1,-,once,TRBJ1-1,CSAERDTEAFF,TGCAGTGCGGAGAGGGACACTGAAGCTTTCTTT
TRBV7-3,-,once,TRBJ1-2,CASSLNAQASGGYTF,TGTGCCAGCAGCTTAAATGCCCAGGCGTCGGGTGGCTACACCTTC
TRBV28,TRBD2,-,TRBJ2-7,CASSTPSGTSGVPTYEQYF,TGTGCCAGCAGCACACCCTCCGGGACTAGCGGGGTACCTACCTACGAGCAGTACTTC
TRBV6-5,-,-,TRBJ2-5,CASSYSAGEETQYF,TGTGCCAGCAGTTACTCGGCAGGGGAAGAGACCCAGTACTTC
TRBV19,-,medium-sized,TRBJ2-3,CASSRSGFGDTQYF,TGTGCCAGTAGTCGGAGCGGGTTTGGAGATACGCAGTATTTT
TRBV19,TRBD1,-,TRBJ2-1,CASSPGADRVYSEQFF,TGTGCCAGTAGTCCAGGGGCGGACAGGGTATACAGTGAGCAGTTCTTC
TRBV6-6,-,once,TRBJ2-1,CASLLAQSYNEQFF,TGTGCCAGCCTACTAGCTCAGTCCTACAATGAGCAGTTCTTC
TRBV6-6,-,-,TRBJ1-5,CASSYDPRYSNQPQHF,TGTGCCAGCAGTTACGATCCAAGGTATAGCAATCAGCCCCAGCATTTT
TRBV30,-,-,TRBJ2-1,CAWSLANWGDEQFF,TGTGCCTGGAGTTTAGCTAACTGGGGAGATGAGCAGTTCTTC
TRBV11-3,-,-,TRBJ1-3,CASRRGTKQLDSGNTIYF,TGTGCCAGCAGGCGCGGGACCAAGCAACTAGACTCTGGAAACACCATATATTTT
TRBV4-3,-,-,TRBJ1-1,CASSQDTAGALMNTEAFF,TGCGCCAGCAGCCAAGATACGGCCGGGGCACTCATGAACACTGAAGCTTTCTTT
TRBV27,-,-,TRBJ2-1,CASSFLGGKKVNEQFF,TGTGCCAGCAGTTTTTTGGGCGGAAAAAAGGTGAATGAGCAGTTCTTC
TRBV7-2,-,-,TRBJ2-7,CASSLIGLEPYEQYF,TGTGCCAGCAGCTTAATTGGCCTTGAACCTTACGAGCAGTACTTC
TRBV6-5,-,-,TRBJ1-6,CASSYSHLYNSPLHF,TGTGCCAGCAGTTACTCACACCTGTATAATTCACCCCTCCACTTT
TRBV3-1/TRBV3-2,TRBD1,-,TRBJ1-1,CASSQVGGRGAMNTEAFF,TGTGCCAGCAGCCAAGTTGGGGGCAGGGGGGCTATGAACACTGAAGCTTTCTTT
TRBV28,-,-,TRBJ1-1,CASSSAHGGQGNTEAFF,TGTGCCAGCAGTTCGGCCCACGGAGGGCAGGGGAACACTGAAGCTTTCTTT
TRBV7-3,-,-,TRBJ2-4,CASSSGPEEGLAKNIQYF,TGTGCCAGCAGCTCCGGACCTGAAGAGGGACTAGCCAAAAACATTCAGTACTTC
TRBV28,TRBD1,-,TRBJ1-5,CASIPQGGARQPQHF,TGTGCCAGCATACCCCAGGGGGGGGCAAGGCAGCCCCAGCATTTT
TRBV9,-,few,TRBJ2-3,CASSVVLQEDTDTQYF,TGTGCCAGCAGCGTAGTTCTACAGGAGGACACAGATACGCAGTATTTT
TRBV5-5,-,-,TRBJ2-7,CASSLEAGSFSYEQYF,TGTGCCAGCAGCTTGGAGGCCGGAAGCTTCTCCTACGAGCAGTACTTC
TRBV18,-,-,TRBJ1-6,CASSPIRPGATLDDSPLHF,TGTGCCAGCTCACCTATCCGGCCCGGGGCCACATTGGATGATTCACCCCTCCACTTT
TRBV5-5,-,-,TRBJ1-4,CASSLIGTRNEKLFF,TGTGCCAGCAGCTTGATCGGGACAAGGAATGAAAAACTGTTTTTT
TRBV19,TRBD1,-,TRBJ1-1,CASSIGDRNTEAFF,TGTGCCAGTAGTATCGGGGACAGGAACACTGAAGCTTTCTTT
TRBV13,-,few,TRBJ2-1,CASRSPVREHEQFF,TGTGCCAGCAGATCTCCTGTCAGGGAACATGAGCAGTTCTTC
TRBV19,-,-,TRBJ1-1,CASSIGMGGGSTEAFF,TGTGCCAGTAGTATAGGTATGGGTGGTGGAAGCACTGAAGCTTTCTTT
TRBV7-2,TRBD2,-,TRBJ2-3,CASSAGLAGGTDTQYF,TGTGCCAGCAGCGCGGGACTAGCGGGGGGCACAGATACGCAGTATTTT
TRBV4-3,-,-,TRBJ2-1,CASSHQGGPQQDRQFF,TGCGCCAGCAGCCATCAGGGGGGACCCCAACAAGACAGGCAGTTCTTC
TRBV7-8,-,few,TRBJ1-1,CASSYRGTITEAFF,TGTGCCAGCAGCTATAGGGGGACAATCACTGAAGCTTTCTTT
TRBV6-6,-,-,TRBJ2-1,CASSQVGSSYNEQFF,TGTGCCAGCAGCCAAGTGGGGAGCTCCTACAATGAGCAGTTCTTC
TRBV27,-,-,TRBJ2-2,CASSPLLNTGELFF,TGTGCCAGCAGCCCCCTTCTGAACACCGGGGAGCTGTTTTTT
TRBV11-3,-,-,TRBJ2-1,CASSLRLGVHGNEQFF,TGTGCCAGCAGCTTACGGCTAGGGGTCCACGGCAATGAGCAGTTCTTC
TRBV7-9,TRBD1,-,TRBJ1-2,CASSQTGGNGYTF,TGTGCCAGCAGCCAAACAGGGGGGAACGGCTACACCTTC
TRBV12-5,-,-,TRBJ1-5,CASGLAHEPGRSDQPQHF,TGTGCTAGTGGTTTGGCCCATGAACCGGGACGATCAGATCAGCCCCAGCATTTT
TRBV7-3,-,-,TRBJ2-3,CASSLTRTSTDTQYF,TGTGCCAGCAGCTTAACAAGGACTAGCACAGATACGCAGTATTTT
TRBV12-5,TRBD1,-,TRBJ2-2,CASGFWGQSTGELFF,TGTGCTAGTGGTTTCTGGGGACAGTCCACCGGGGAGCTGTTTTTT
TRBV11-2,-,once,TRBJ1-1,CASSLSGNTEAFF,TGTGCCAGCAGCTTATCGGGGAACACTGAAGCTTTCTTT
TRBV7-2,-,-,TRBJ2-5,CASSLGRQQETQYF,TGTGCCAGCAGCTTGGGACGTCAACAAGAGACCCAGTACTTC
TRBV9,-,-,TRBJ2-1,CASSVATSGSYNEQFF,TGTGCCAGCAGCGTAGCTACGAGTGGATCCTACAATGAGCAGTTCTTC
TRBV5-1,-,-,TRBJ2-7,CASSLTLAYEQYF,TGCGCCAGCAGCTTGACACTAGCTTACGAGCAGTACTTC
TRBV19,TRBD1,few,TRBJ2-7,CASSAIRDRGSEQYF,TGTGCCAGTAGTGCGATACGGGACAGGGGTTCCGAGCAGTACTTC
TRBV7-9,-,-,TRBJ2-4,CASSLVGYAEAKNIQYF,TGTGCCAGCAGCTTAGTTGGGTACGCTGAAGCCAAAAACATTCAGTACTTC